Presented here are 30 T cell receptor beta chains from one specimen sequenced in a study of vaccination and CD4 T cells after COVID-19 (dated by TCRdb to the early 2020s). No antigens are known for them. Libraries came from PCR. For sequencing, an Illumina iSeq 100 was employed. TCR sequencing of DNA from cultured CD4+ T cells used the Oncomine TCR Beta short-read assay at the Johns Hopkins FTIC core. TCRdb redid the processing of the public reads, applying fastp at Q25 and MiXCR, and retained in-frame beta chains. One record per CDR3 amino acid sequence lists the most common genes and DNA. For this sample the table gives several thousand distinct CDR3 sequences, of which roughly 38% were detected only once. The ten largest make up around 19% of the sample. Per the publication, the treatment or condition label means: roughly nine-day PBMC culture with coronavirus spike peptide pools or control peptides (ViraFEST assay). CD4+ T cells from unexposed donors were collected before the COVID-19 pandemic (2011-2018).

The sample was CD4+ T cells from blood, cultured in vitro. The receptors come from a human donor in good health.

The chain uses TRBV5-4 and TRBJ1-2; 9 bases are a match to TRBD1. J gave up 4 bases and V 3 bases, and 10 bases lay outside the gene matches. Germline CDR1 reads SGHNT; CDR2 reads YYREEE (reference sequence). The CDR3 covers 16 residues. The CDR3 spells CASSSGDTGGVYGYTF. DNA of the CDR3: TGTGCCAGCAGCTCCGGAGATACAGGGGGCGTCTATGGCTACACCTTC.

In regard to this clonotype: The CDR3 does not close with the conserved phenylalanine or tryptophan, likely indicating a read error. The chain is built from TRBV6-1 and TRBJ2-5, with TRBD2 as a possible D gene (6 bases). CDR3 length: 14 amino acids. CDR1 is MNHNS and CDR2 is SASEGT in the germline V gene. V lost 3 bases to trimming and J lost 4 bases, with 12 bases between them. Here the CDR3 reads CASSDLVGRETQYY. Here the CDR3 DNA reads TGTGCCAGCAGTGATTTGGTCGGGAGAGAGACCCAGTACTAC.

This clonotype was observed a few times. The rearrangement uses TRBV10-3 and TRBJ1-6; D gene unclear. CDR3 length: 12 residues. Germline-derived CDR1 and CDR2 are ENHRY and SYGVKD. V was cut by 6 bases and J by 5 bases, with 5 bases left in between. The CDR3 region is CAIRRDNSPLHF. The CDR3 bases are TGTGCCATCAGACGAGATAATTCACCCCTCCACTTT.

The CDR3 DNA sequence: TGCGCCAGCAGCTTGGCCGGGGGGTTAAACACTGAAGCTTTCTTT. Translation: CASSLAGGLNTEAFF. The V gene is TRBV5-1, the J gene TRBJ1-1; maybe TRBD1 (5 bases). This CDR3 region has 15 residues. The germline V and J ends were trimmed by 0 bases and 2 bases, with 11 bases remaining between them. Germline lookup yields CDR1 SGHRS and CDR2 YFSETQ.

The gene calls are TRBV6-4 and TRBJ2-1; the D gene is possibly TRBD2 (6 bases). Trimming took 3 bases from V and 9 from J, leaving 15 bases between them. The CDR3 runs 14 residues. CDR1 is MRHNA and CDR2 is SNTAGT in the germline V gene. Here the CDR3 DNA reads TGTGCCAGCAGTGAATGGTCCGGGGGTAGTGAGCAGTTCTTC. Protein: CASSEWSGGSEQFF.

Judged by abundance, this clonotype is large (0.1 to 1%). DNA of the CDR3: TGTGCCAGCAGCTTAGCACAGGGAGATCAGCCCCAGCATTTT. As protein: CASSLAQGDQPQHF. The chain links TRBV7-8 to TRBJ1-5; possibly TRBD1 for D (6 bases). CDR1 SGHVS and CDR2 FQNEAQ come from the germline V gene. The CDR3 is 14 amino acids. Deletions cut 0 bases from V and 5 bases from J, with 8 bases between.

This clonotype was seen a few times. V gene TRBV2 combines with J gene TRBJ2-1; D gene ambiguous. The CDR3 is 14 amino acids. Germline V gene lookup returns CDR1 SNHLY and CDR2 FYNNEI. V gave up 1 base and J gave up 7 bases, with 11 bases separating them. This chain's CDR3 is CASSEEVLGNEQFF. In DNA form, the CDR3 reads TGTGCCAGCAGTGAAGAGGTCCTGGGAAATGAGCAGTTCTTC.

The chain carries TRBV20-1 and TRBJ2-2, with D perhaps TRBD1 or TRBD2 (5 bases each). Germline lookup yields CDR1 DFQATT and CDR2 SNEGSKA (reference sequence). CDR3 length: 13 residues. The germline V and J ends were trimmed by 2 bases and 5 bases, with 9 bases remaining between them. The CDR3 nucleotides read TGCAGTGCTAGACAGAGGGGAACCGGGGAGCTGTTTTTT. Amino acid sequence: CSARQRGTGELFF.

The genes are TRBV6-1 and TRBJ2-7, with 9 nucleotides matching TRBD1. Looked up from germline, CDR1 is MNHNS and CDR2 is SASEGT. The V gene end was trimmed by 7 bases and the J gene end by 6 bases; junction bases not matched to a gene: 10. The CDR3 loop spans 14 amino acids. The DNA for the CDR3 is TGTGCCAGCACCCTGAAACAGGGGGCGGGCGAGCAGTACTTC. This encodes CASTLKQGAGEQYF.

This chain links TRBV9 with TRBJ2-3; TRBD1 matches at 9 bases. V shed 0 bases and J 3 bases; nucleotides not matched to a gene: 5. Germline values: CDR1 SGDLS, CDR2 YYNGEE. This CDR3 region has 16 residues. CDR3 sequence (DNA): TGTGCCAGCAGCGTAGGGACAGGGGAGTTAACAGATACGCAGTATTTT. As protein: CASSVGTGELTDTQYF.

The genes are TRBV29-1 and TRBJ2-7; no clear D gene. Germline V CDR1 and CDR2: SQVTM, ANQGSEA. The CDR3 length is 12 residues. V gave up 1 base and J gave up 2 bases, with 6 bases separating them. CDR3 region: CSVEGKTYEQYF. The CDR3 region has the DNA TGCAGCGTTGAAGGCAAAACCTACGAGCAGTACTTC.

In its sample, this clonotype was seen a few times. The chain couples TRBV6-4 to TRBJ2-3, with TRBD2 matching 7 bases. There are 15 residues in the CDR3. The ends lost 0 bases at V and 3 bases at J; junction bases unmatched: 3. Germline values: CDR1 MRHNA, CDR2 SNTAGT. The chain's CDR3 is CASSDSGGGTDTQYF. The DNA for the CDR3 is TGTGCCAGCAGTGACTCTGGCGGGGGTACAGATACGCAGTATTTT.

V gene TRBV2 combines with J gene TRBJ1-5; D unclear. This CDR3 is built from 16 residues. V lost 1 base and J lost 0, with 10 bases in between. CDR1 and CDR2 (germline): SNHLY, FYNNEI. CDR3 amino acids: CASSEESVYSNQPQHF. CDR3 nucleotides: TGTGCCAGCAGTGAAGAATCAGTTTATAGCAATCAGCCCCAGCATTTT. Together with reference TRBV2 and TRBJ1-5, the CDR3 gives the full variable domain: EPEVTQTPSHQVTQMGQEVILRCVPISNHLYFYWYRQILGQKVEFLVSFYNNEISEKSEIFDDQFSVERPDGSNFTLKIRSTKLEDSAMYFCASSEESVYSNQPQHFGDGTRLSIL.

The gene calls are TRBV6-5 and TRBJ2-3, with 9 bases identical to TRBD1. This CDR3 has 17 amino acids. The germline V gene has CDR1 MNHEY and CDR2 SVGAGI. J was trimmed by 3 bases and V by 0 bases; bases with no gene match: 7. Here the CDR3 reads CASSYSLVGTGTDTQYF. The CDR3 coding sequence is TGTGCCAGCAGTTACTCGTTAGTCGGGACAGGGACAGATACGCAGTATTTT.

This rearrangement joins TRBV10-3 to TRBJ2-1, with TRBD2 matching over 7 bases. V lost 11 bases to trimming and J lost 9 bases; unmatched junction nucleotides: 16. CDR1 is ENHRY, CDR2 SYGVKD, per germline. The CDR3 has 14 residues. Here the CDR3 DNA reads TGTGCCGCTCAAACATCCGGGACTATGAGTGAGCAGTTCTTC. Amino acids: CAAQTSGTMSEQFF.

J is TRBJ1-4 and V is TRBV6-1; 9 positions match TRBD1. The CDR3 covers 14 residues. Germline V gene data show CDR1 as MNHNS and CDR2 as SASEGT. Trimming cost V 6 bases and J 7 bases; bases outside gene matches: 6. CDR3 nucleotide sequence: TGTGCCAGCAGACACAGGGGGCAAGGTGAAAAACTGTTTTTT. This encodes CASRHRGQGEKLFF.

This clonotype has more than one count but fewer than ten. V is TRBV6-5 and J is TRBJ2-2, with unresolved D. The CDR3 length is 15 residues. Deletions cut 3 bases from V and 6 bases from J, with 14 bases between. Germline V lookup: CDR1 MNHEY, CDR2 SVGAGI. In nucleotides, the CDR3 is TGTGCCAGCAGTTATGAGCCCCCTCGGGCCGGGGAGCTGTTTTTT. Protein sequence: CASSYEPPRAGELFF.

This clonotype showed up just a few times. The chain employs TRBV6-5 and TRBJ1-1, with 10 bases identical to TRBD1. J was trimmed by 3 bases and V by 4 bases; bases with no gene match: 8. CDR3 size: 16 residues. Germline CDR1 reads MNHEY; CDR2 reads SVGAGI. The CDR3 DNA reads TGTGCCAGCAGTTCCCCGGGACAGGGGTCCTACACTGAAGCTTTCTTT. Translated, it gives CASSSPGQGSYTEAFF.

V gene TRBV7-6 combines with J gene TRBJ2-1; 11 nucleotides match TRBD2. In germline, CDR1 is SGHVS, CDR2 FNYEAQ. The V gene end was trimmed by 5 bases and the J gene end by 8 bases; junction bases not matched to a gene: 8. This CDR3 spans 15 amino acids. The CDR3 reads CASSLTSGSEYEQFF. The DNA of the CDR3 is TGTGCCAGCAGCCTTACTAGCGGGAGTGAGTATGAGCAGTTCTTC.

This clonotype showed up just a few times. V gene TRBV19 combines with J gene TRBJ1-2; the D is unclear. The V end was cut by 4 bases, the J end by 2 bases, with 8 bases between. Germline loops: CDR1 LNHDA, CDR2 SQIVND (reference sequence). The CDR3 consists of 13 residues. The CDR3 is CASSKSGNYGYTF. The CDR3 DNA follows: TGTGCCAGTAGTAAGTCCGGGAACTATGGCTACACCTTC.

V is TRBV5-1 and J is TRBJ2-7; 11 nucleotides align to TRBD1. CDR1 and CDR2 from the germline V gene are SGHRS and YFSETQ. CDR3 length: 15 amino acids. The V segment lost 4 bases and the J segment 3 bases; nucleotides outside the gene matches: 6. The DNA of the CDR3 is TGCGCCAGCAGCCCCGCGGGACAGGGGGTCTACGAGCAGTACTTC. This encodes CASSPAGQGVYEQYF. Complete variable domain (other parts from reference TRBV5-1 and TRBJ2-7): KAGVTQTPRYLIKTRGQQVTLSCSPISGHRSVSWYQQTPGQGLQFLFEYFSETQRNKGNFPGRFSGRQFSNSRSEMNVSTLELGDSALYLCASSPAGQGVYEQYFGPGTRLTVT.

The rearrangement uses TRBV12-3 or TRBV12-4 and TRBJ2-4, with D perhaps matching TRBD1 or TRBD2 (5 bases each). Trimming removed 3 bases from V and 1 base from J, with 16 bases in between. This CDR3 spans 17 amino acids. CDR3 sequence: CASSFLGAILAKNIQYF. Here the CDR3 DNA reads TGTGCCAGCAGTTTTCTCGGGGCAATTTTGGCCAAAAACATTCAGTACTTC.

The J gene is TRBJ1-6, the V gene TRBV19, with TRBD1 matching 9 bases. The germline V gene has CDR1 LNHDA and CDR2 SQIVND (reference sequence). Trimming cost V 1 base and J 10 bases; bases outside gene matches: 11. This CDR3 comprises 17 residues. CDR3 DNA: TGTGCCAGTAGTATAGTCGCACAGGGGGCGTTGGGGTCACCCCTCCACTTT. Protein product: CASSIVAQGALGSPLHF.

The chain carries TRBV10-3 and TRBJ1-3, with a possible D match to TRBD1 (6 bases). Looked up from germline, CDR1 is ENHRY and CDR2 is SYGVKD. The CDR3 is 18 residues long. The V end lost 6 bases, the J end lost 0 bases, and 21 bases lay between the germline ends. CDR3 sequence: CAIREPRDKARSGNTIYF. DNA for the CDR3: TGTGCCATCAGGGAGCCCCGGGACAAGGCCCGCTCTGGAAACACCATATATTTT.

The chain joins TRBV4-3 to TRBJ1-2; D unresolved. The germline CDR1 and CDR2 sequences are LGHNA and YSLEER. V was pared by 0 bases and J by 8 bases, with 16 bases between. The CDR3 has 15 amino acids. The CDR3 bases are TGCGCCAGCAGCCAAGATCGGGAAGCCTCGGGGGGCTACACCTTC. Translated, it gives CASSQDREASGGYTF.

This clonotype was seen a few times. The chain couples TRBV20-1 to TRBJ1-1; tentatively, D is TRBD1 (5 bases). The CDR3 sequence is 13 residues long. Germline lookup yields CDR1 DFQATT and CDR2 SNEGSKA (reference sequence). For the CDR3, the DNA is TGCAGGATTATTCAGGGTAGACAGACTGAAGCTTTCTTT. Its translation is CRIIQGRQTEAFF.

The V and J genes are TRBV11-2 and TRBJ1-4; D gene ambiguous. V was cut by 6 bases and J by 8 bases, with 13 bases left in between. The CDR3 spans 13 residues. The germline CDR1 and CDR2 sequences are SGHAT and FQNNGV. DNA of the CDR3: TGTGCCAGCAGTTACCGGCAGGAGGAAAAACTGTTTTTT. Translated: CASSYRQEEKLFF.

The rearrangement links TRBV20-1 to TRBJ1-2; no reliable D call. Trimming removed 2 bases from V and 2 bases from J, with 21 bases in between. The CDR3 covers 17 residues. Germline CDR1 DFQATT, CDR2 SNEGSKA (reference sequence). The CDR3: CSARPLNPRGKNYGYTF. Written as DNA, the CDR3 is TGCAGTGCTAGACCCTTAAACCCGCGAGGGAAGAACTATGGCTACACCTTC.

The sample holds a few counts of this clonotype. V gene TRBV18 combines with J gene TRBJ1-5; D ambiguous. CDR1 and CDR2 (germline): KGHSH, LQKENI. Between the trimmed V and J ends, which lost 0 bases and 0 bases, there was a span of 6 bases. The CDR3 is 15 residues long. The CDR3 protein is CASSPPGYSNQPQHF. CDR3 bases: TGTGCCAGCTCACCACCAGGATATAGCAATCAGCCCCAGCATTTT.

In this sample, this clonotype turned up once. This chain connects TRBV19 to TRBJ2-7, with 7 bases matching TRBD2. Germline CDR1 and CDR2: LNHDA and SQIVND (reference sequence). The CDR3 spans 13 residues. V dropped 6 bases and J dropped 1; count of bases not matched to a gene: 3. The CDR3 spells CASRNSGSYEQYF. The CDR3 DNA is TGTGCCAGTAGAAATAGCGGGTCCTACGAGCAGTACTTC.